The rows below give T cell receptor beta chains drawn from one sample of a study of blood T cell repertoires in COVID-19. The data were produced by immunoSEQ multiplex PCR, yet TCRdb's version contains in-frame clones alone and is incomplete. The sample lists about 150,000 clones, approximately 83% seen once, with around 8% in the top ten. Sequences were obtained from peripheral blood. Receptor source: a woman aged 55 to 70 with COVID-19, enrolled during active disease. Each CDR3 is given with its conserved first and last residue. Fields, in order: clone size, CDR3 length, J gene, D gene, V gene, CDR3 DNA, CDR3 protein. A D gene is named only where the DNA matches it firmly. Where a row states a size, it is once, few, many or the class of an expanded clone; other rows omit it.

clone size: -; CDR3 length: 14; J gene: TRBJ1-1; D gene: TRBD1; V gene: TRBV5-1; CDR3 DNA: TGCGCCAGCAGCTTGGATCAGGGGGACACTGAAGCTTTCTTT; CDR3 protein: CASSLDQGDTEAFF
clone size: -; CDR3 length: 16; J gene: TRBJ2-7; D gene: TRBD1; V gene: TRBV5-4; CDR3 DNA: TGTGCCAGCAGCCGACAGGGCCGCCCCAAGCCTTACGAGCAGTACTTC; CDR3 protein: CASSRQGRPKPYEQYF
clone size: -; CDR3 length: 15; J gene: TRBJ2-7; D gene: TRBD1; V gene: TRBV19; CDR3 DNA: TGTGCCAGTAGTCGAAGAGGGGGCCTTAGCTACGAGCAGTACTTC; CDR3 protein: CASSRRGGLSYEQYF
clone size: -; CDR3 length: 11; J gene: TRBJ2-7; D gene: -; V gene: TRBV6-5; CDR3 DNA: TGTGCCACCGGGACTTCTCTGGAGCAGTACTTC; CDR3 protein: CATGTSLEQYF
clone size: -; CDR3 length: 16; J gene: TRBJ1-1; D gene: TRBD1; V gene: TRBV6-5; CDR3 DNA: TGTGCCAGCAGTTACTCGGGGACAGGGGACCCCACTGAAGCTTTCTTT; CDR3 protein: CASSYSGTGDPTEAFF
clone size: -; CDR3 length: 16; J gene: TRBJ1-4; D gene: TRBD1; V gene: TRBV4-1; CDR3 DNA: TGCGCCAGCAGCAAAGGACAGGGGGTGGCTAATGAAAAACTGTTTTTT; CDR3 protein: CASSKGQGVANEKLFF
clone size: -; CDR3 length: 13; J gene: TRBJ2-7; D gene: -; V gene: TRBV27; CDR3 DNA: TGTGCCAGCAGTTTATCGATGAGACAGGACCAGTACTTC; CDR3 protein: CASSLSMRQDQYF
clone size: -; CDR3 length: 11; J gene: TRBJ2-5; D gene: -; V gene: TRBV2; CDR3 DNA: TGTGCCAGCAACTTACAAGAGACCCAGTACTTC; CDR3 protein: CASNLQETQYF
clone size: once; CDR3 length: 16; J gene: TRBJ2-7; D gene: TRBD2; V gene: TRBV5-4; CDR3 DNA: TGTGCCAGCAGCAACCCCGTAGCGGGTACGACCTACGAGCAGTACTTC; CDR3 protein: CASSNPVAGTTYEQYF
clone size: -; CDR3 length: 15; J gene: TRBJ2-3; D gene: TRBD2; V gene: TRBV7-2; CDR3 DNA: TGTGCCAGCAGACTTAGCGGGGGGGCCGAAGATACGCAGTATTTT; CDR3 protein: CASRLSGGAEDTQYF
clone size: few; CDR3 length: 15; J gene: TRBJ1-4; D gene: -; V gene: TRBV5-8; CDR3 DNA: TGTGCCAGCAGCCCCTGGACGGGCGGGGGGGAAAAACTGTTTTTT; CDR3 protein: CASSPWTGGGEKLFF
clone size: -; CDR3 length: 16; J gene: TRBJ1-3; D gene: TRBD1; V gene: TRBV3-1/TRBV3-2; CDR3 DNA: TGTGCCAGCAGCCGCGGACAGGGGGATGGTGGAAACACCATATATTTT; CDR3 protein: CASSRGQGDGGNTIYF
clone size: -; CDR3 length: 15; J gene: TRBJ2-3; D gene: -; V gene: TRBV5-1; CDR3 DNA: TGCGCCAGCAGCTCATCCGAGGGCCACACAGATACGCAGTATTTT; CDR3 protein: CASSSSEGHTDTQYF
clone size: once; CDR3 length: 13; J gene: TRBJ1-2; D gene: -; V gene: TRBV5-4; CDR3 DNA: TGTGGTTCGCGGCAGGGCAATAACTATGGCTACACCTTC; CDR3 protein: CGSRQGNNYGYTF
clone size: -; CDR3 length: 13; J gene: TRBJ1-2; D gene: -; V gene: TRBV12-3/TRBV12-4; CDR3 DNA: TGTGCCAGCAGCACCGGCAGGGCCTATGGCTACACCTTC; CDR3 protein: CASSTGRAYGYTF
clone size: -; CDR3 length: 15; J gene: TRBJ1-2; D gene: -; V gene: TRBV30; CDR3 DNA: TGTGCCTGGAGTTTCCGGAGCAGGGGACGCTATGGCTACACCTTC; CDR3 protein: CAWSFRSRGRYGYTF
clone size: -; CDR3 length: 14; J gene: TRBJ2-5; D gene: -; V gene: TRBV15; CDR3 DNA: TGTGCCACCAGCAGAGAGGAGGGGGGGGAGACCCAGTACTTC; CDR3 protein: CATSREEGGETQYF
clone size: -; CDR3 length: 14; J gene: TRBJ1-1; D gene: TRBD1; V gene: TRBV27; CDR3 DNA: TGTGCCAGCAGGGGAGGGACAGGACTATTTGAAGCTTTCTTT; CDR3 protein: CASRGGTGLFEAFF
clone size: -; CDR3 length: 13; J gene: TRBJ2-3; D gene: TRBD1; V gene: TRBV2; CDR3 DNA: TGTGCCAGCACCGAACAGGGGGGAGATACGCAGTATTTT; CDR3 protein: CASTEQGGDTQYF
clone size: -; CDR3 length: 15; J gene: TRBJ2-5; D gene: TRBD2; V gene: TRBV7-3; CDR3 DNA: TGTGCCAGCAGCTTAACAGGGAGGGTTGTAGAGACCCAGTACTTC; CDR3 protein: CASSLTGRVVETQYF
clone size: -; CDR3 length: 14; J gene: TRBJ1-1; D gene: -; V gene: TRBV7-9; CDR3 DNA: TGTGCCAGCAGCTTACAGGAGGTTAACACTGAAGCTTTCTTT; CDR3 protein: CASSLQEVNTEAFF
clone size: -; CDR3 length: 14; J gene: TRBJ2-7; D gene: TRBD2; V gene: TRBV7-2; CDR3 DNA: TGTGCCAGCAGCTTTCATCGCGGGGGGAGAGAGCAGTACTTC; CDR3 protein: CASSFHRGGREQYF
clone size: once; CDR3 length: 13; J gene: TRBJ2-1; D gene: TRBD2; V gene: TRBV6-5; CDR3 DNA: TGTGCCAGCAGCCTCGTAGGCGGGGGGGAGCAGTTCTTC; CDR3 protein: CASSLVGGGEQFF
clone size: -; CDR3 length: 12; J gene: TRBJ1-6; D gene: -; V gene: TRBV5-4; CDR3 DNA: TGTGCCAGCAGCCAAACGGATTCACCCCTCCACTTT; CDR3 protein: CASSQTDSPLHF
clone size: once; CDR3 length: 16; J gene: TRBJ2-6; D gene: TRBD1; V gene: TRBV7-2; CDR3 DNA: TGTGCCAGCGGCCAGGGGGACAGCTCTGGGGCCAACGTCCTGACTTTC; CDR3 protein: CASGQGDSSGANVLTF
clone size: -; CDR3 length: 15; J gene: TRBJ1-1; D gene: TRBD1; V gene: TRBV13; CDR3 DNA: TGTGCCAGCAGCCAGGGACAGGGGGCGTACACTGAAGCTTTCTTT; CDR3 protein: CASSQGQGAYTEAFF
clone size: -; CDR3 length: 21; J gene: TRBJ2-3; D gene: -; V gene: TRBV16; CDR3 DNA: TGTGCCAGCAGCCCCTTCGGAGGCCCCGTAGACTTACAACACCTTAGGGATACGCAGTATTTT; CDR3 protein: CASSPFGGPVDLQHLRDTQYF
clone size: -; CDR3 length: 16; J gene: TRBJ2-3; D gene: TRBD2; V gene: TRBV9; CDR3 DNA: TGTGCCAGCAGCAGCGTAGGCGGGGGTAGCACAGATACGCAGTATTTT; CDR3 protein: CASSSVGGGSTDTQYF
clone size: few; CDR3 length: 13; J gene: TRBJ1-2; D gene: -; V gene: TRBV10-2; CDR3 DNA: TGCGCCAGCAGATCGGCCCAAGGGGCTGGCTACACCTTC; CDR3 protein: CASRSAQGAGYTF
clone size: -; CDR3 length: 15; J gene: TRBJ2-2; D gene: TRBD1; V gene: TRBV5-1; CDR3 DNA: TGCGCCAGCAGCTGGGACAGGGCGAACACCGGGGAGCTGTTTTTT; CDR3 protein: CASSWDRANTGELFF
clone size: -; CDR3 length: 15; J gene: TRBJ2-7; D gene: TRBD1; V gene: TRBV19; CDR3 DNA: TGTGCCAGTAGCTCCCCGGACAGGGGGAGGAACGAGCAGTACTTC; CDR3 protein: CASSSPDRGRNEQYF
clone size: -; CDR3 length: 15; J gene: TRBJ1-5; D gene: TRBD1; V gene: TRBV27; CDR3 DNA: TGTGCCAGCAGTTTACCGGGACAGCCCCGGAAGGCCCAGCATTTT; CDR3 protein: CASSLPGQPRKAQHF
clone size: -; CDR3 length: 16; J gene: TRBJ1-3; D gene: -; V gene: TRBV7-8; CDR3 DNA: TGTGCCAGCAGCTTATCAGGGTCCTTCTCTGGAAACACCATATATTTT; CDR3 protein: CASSLSGSFSGNTIYF
clone size: -; CDR3 length: 16; J gene: TRBJ2-5; D gene: TRBD2; V gene: TRBV5-1; CDR3 DNA: TGCGCCAGCAGCGTAGGGACTAGCGGGGCCCCGGAGACCCAGTACTTC; CDR3 protein: CASSVGTSGAPETQYF
clone size: -; CDR3 length: 14; J gene: TRBJ2-2; D gene: -; V gene: TRBV6-6; CDR3 DNA: TGTGCCAGCAGTTTCCGGGGGGCGACCGGGGAGCTGTTTTTT; CDR3 protein: CASSFRGATGELFF
clone size: -; CDR3 length: 16; J gene: TRBJ2-3; D gene: -; V gene: TRBV18; CDR3 DNA: TGTGCCAGCTCACCACAGAGACAGCTTAGCACAGATACGCAGTATTTT; CDR3 protein: CASSPQRQLSTDTQYF
clone size: -; CDR3 length: 15; J gene: TRBJ2-2; D gene: -; V gene: TRBV5-1; CDR3 DNA: TGCGCCAGCAGCTTGGGGGGCCGTGGCACCGGGGAGCTGTTTTTT; CDR3 protein: CASSLGGRGTGELFF
clone size: few; CDR3 length: 12; J gene: TRBJ2-3; D gene: -; V gene: TRBV6-2/TRBV6-3; CDR3 DNA: TGTGCCAGCAGTTACCTCACAGATACGCAGTATTTT; CDR3 protein: CASSYLTDTQYF
clone size: few; CDR3 length: 14; J gene: TRBJ2-7; D gene: TRBD1; V gene: TRBV29-1; CDR3 DNA: TGCAGCGTCCTCGACAGGGGAGAATCCTACGAGCAGTACTTC; CDR3 protein: CSVLDRGESYEQYF
clone size: -; CDR3 length: 12; J gene: TRBJ1-5; D gene: -; V gene: TRBV12-3/TRBV12-4; CDR3 DNA: TGTGCCAGCAGTGACAGTTTTCAGCCCCAGCATTTT; CDR3 protein: CASSDSFQPQHF
clone size: -; CDR3 length: 15; J gene: TRBJ1-4; D gene: -; V gene: TRBV5-6; CDR3 DNA: TGTGCCAGCAGCTTGGACAGGTCGACTAATGAAAAACTGTTTTTT; CDR3 protein: CASSLDRSTNEKLFF
clone size: -; CDR3 length: 15; J gene: TRBJ1-1; D gene: -; V gene: TRBV7-2; CDR3 DNA: TGTGCCAGCAGCACTAGTTCCGGGGGTAACACTGAAGCTTTCTTT; CDR3 protein: CASSTSSGGNTEAFF
clone size: few; CDR3 length: 17; J gene: TRBJ1-6; D gene: -; V gene: TRBV10-1; CDR3 DNA: TGCGCCAGCACTGAAGATGGACACTTTTACCGTAATTCACCCCTCCACTTT; CDR3 protein: CASTEDGHFYRNSPLHF
clone size: -; CDR3 length: 13; J gene: TRBJ1-2; D gene: -; V gene: TRBV12-3/TRBV12-4; CDR3 DNA: TGTGCCAGCAGTGATACCTCGCTGAGGGGCTACACCTTC; CDR3 protein: CASSDTSLRGYTF
clone size: -; CDR3 length: 15; J gene: TRBJ2-1; D gene: TRBD2; V gene: TRBV7-3; CDR3 DNA: TGTGCCAGCAGCCCCCTGGAAGCGGGGGTCAATGAGCAGTTCTTC; CDR3 protein: CASSPLEAGVNEQFF
clone size: once; CDR3 length: 13; J gene: TRBJ1-2; D gene: -; V gene: TRBV28; CDR3 DNA: TGTGCCAGCAGTTCCCCCGGGTCGCGGGGCTACACCTTC; CDR3 protein: CASSSPGSRGYTF
clone size: few; CDR3 length: 15; J gene: TRBJ1-5; D gene: TRBD1; V gene: TRBV10-3; CDR3 DNA: TGTGCCATCAGGGAGCGACAGGGTAGCAATCAGCCCCAGCATTTT; CDR3 protein: CAIRERQGSNQPQHF
clone size: -; CDR3 length: 14; J gene: TRBJ2-5; D gene: TRBD1; V gene: TRBV19; CDR3 DNA: TGTGCCAGTAGTATTGGCAGGGGGTTGGAGACCCAGTACTTC; CDR3 protein: CASSIGRGLETQYF
clone size: -; CDR3 length: 17; J gene: TRBJ2-3; D gene: -; V gene: TRBV12-2; CDR3 DNA: TGTGCAAGTCGATTTGGAGCGGGGGGGCAGGGCACAGATACGCAGTATTTT; CDR3 protein: CASRFGAGGQGTDTQYF
clone size: -; CDR3 length: 15; J gene: TRBJ1-5; D gene: TRBD1; V gene: TRBV18; CDR3 DNA: TGTGCCAGCTCACAGGACAGGCATAGCAATCAGCCCCAGCATTTT; CDR3 protein: CASSQDRHSNQPQHF
clone size: -; CDR3 length: 17; J gene: TRBJ1-3; D gene: -; V gene: TRBV3-1/TRBV3-2; CDR3 DNA: TGTGCCAGCAGCCAAGGTAGGACTTTCAGCTCTGGAAACACCATATATTTT; CDR3 protein: CASSQGRTFSSGNTIYF
clone size: few; CDR3 length: 15; J gene: TRBJ1-5; D gene: -; V gene: TRBV4-1; CDR3 DNA: TGCGCCAGCAGCCAAGACCTGGGGCCGGGTCAGCCCCAGCATTTT; CDR3 protein: CASSQDLGPGQPQHF
clone size: -; CDR3 length: 15; J gene: TRBJ1-5; D gene: -; V gene: TRBV3-1/TRBV3-2; CDR3 DNA: TGTGCCAGCAGCCAAGATGGGGCAGGGGCAGAGCCCCAGCATTTT; CDR3 protein: CASSQDGAGAEPQHF
clone size: -; CDR3 length: 14; J gene: TRBJ2-1; D gene: TRBD2; V gene: TRBV27; CDR3 DNA: TGTGCCAGCAACGCGGGACTAGCGGGAAATGAGCAGTTCTTC; CDR3 protein: CASNAGLAGNEQFF